The present T cell receptor beta chain was sequenced within a study of CD8+ T cells in alopecia areata. In each case, RNA was isolated and then reverse transcribed into cDNA as the sequencing template. Repertoires were generated with immunoSEQ multiplex PCR, while TCRdb's copy carries only in-frame clones and drops some. The sample consists of around 140,000 clones, roughly 53% of them appearing once. Germline values: CDR1 SGHRS, CDR2 YFSETQ. The CDR3 runs to 15 residues. V lost 0 bases, J lost 7 bases, and 5 bases stayed unmatched. Only a few counts were recorded for this clone. This receptor was obtained from a human donor with alopecia areata. V is TRBV5-1 and J is TRBJ2-1; 9 bases are a match to TRBD2. The sample here was CD4+ T cells sorted from blood, taken at week 0. CDR3 nucleotide sequence: TGCGCCAGCAGCTTGGGGGTAGCGGGGGATAATGAGCAGTTCTTC. Encoded protein: CASSLGVAGDNEQFF.